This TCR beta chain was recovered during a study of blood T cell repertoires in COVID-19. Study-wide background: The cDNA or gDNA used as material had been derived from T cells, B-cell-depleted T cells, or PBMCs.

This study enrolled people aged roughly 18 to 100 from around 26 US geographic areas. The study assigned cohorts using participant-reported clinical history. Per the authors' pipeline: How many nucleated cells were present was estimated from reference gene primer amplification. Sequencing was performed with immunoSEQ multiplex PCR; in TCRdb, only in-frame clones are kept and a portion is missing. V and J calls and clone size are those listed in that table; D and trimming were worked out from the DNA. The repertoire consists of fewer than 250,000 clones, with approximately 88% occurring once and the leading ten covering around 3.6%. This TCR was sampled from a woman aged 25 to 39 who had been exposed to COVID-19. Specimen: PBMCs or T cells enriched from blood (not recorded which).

The CDR3 sequence: CASSQDSSGGRNGYTF. Written as DNA, the CDR3 is TGTGCCAGCAGCCAAGATTCCTCGGGGGGGCGGAATGGCTACACCTTC. The genes are TRBV4-2 and TRBJ1-2; TRBD1 is a possible D gene (6 bases). The germline gives CDR1 LGHNA, CDR2 YNFKEQ. The CDR3 has 16 residues. The ends were cut back, 0 bases at V and 6 bases at J, with 17 bases in the middle.